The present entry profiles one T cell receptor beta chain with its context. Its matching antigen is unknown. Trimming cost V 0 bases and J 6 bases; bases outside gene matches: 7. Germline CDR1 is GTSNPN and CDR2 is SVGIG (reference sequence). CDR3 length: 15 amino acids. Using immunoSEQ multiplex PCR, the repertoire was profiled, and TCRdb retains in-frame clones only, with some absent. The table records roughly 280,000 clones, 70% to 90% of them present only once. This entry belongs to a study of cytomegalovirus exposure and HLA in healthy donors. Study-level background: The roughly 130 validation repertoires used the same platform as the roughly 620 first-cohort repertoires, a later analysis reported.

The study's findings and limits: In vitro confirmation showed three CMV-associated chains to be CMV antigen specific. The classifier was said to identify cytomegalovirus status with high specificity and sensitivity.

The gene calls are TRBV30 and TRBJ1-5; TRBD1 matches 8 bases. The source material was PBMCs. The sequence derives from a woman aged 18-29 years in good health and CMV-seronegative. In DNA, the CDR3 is TGTGCCTGGAGTGTACTGGACAGGGTTTTTCAGCCCCAGCATTTT. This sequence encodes CAWSVLDRVFQPQHF.